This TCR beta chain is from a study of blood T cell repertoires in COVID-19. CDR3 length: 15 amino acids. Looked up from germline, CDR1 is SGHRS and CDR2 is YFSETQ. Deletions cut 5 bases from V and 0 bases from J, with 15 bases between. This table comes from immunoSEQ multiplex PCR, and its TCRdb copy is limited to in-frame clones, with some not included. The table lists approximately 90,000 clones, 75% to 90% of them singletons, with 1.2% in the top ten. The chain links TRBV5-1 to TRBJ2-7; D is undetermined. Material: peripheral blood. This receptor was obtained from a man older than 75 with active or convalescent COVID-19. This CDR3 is CASRILSVSSYEQYF. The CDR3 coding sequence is TGCGCCAGCAGGATACTTTCGGTGAGCTCCTACGAGCAGTACTTC.